This T cell receptor beta chain was recovered during a study of regulatory T cells in long-lasting Graves disease (dated by TCRdb to about 2021). Some background on the complete study: Persistent Graves' disease was defined as antithyroid drug treatment for over 5 years with persistently positive TSH receptor autoantibodies. A total of around 35 samples underwent TCR sequencing, from roughly 13 patients with persistent Graves' disease and about 20 patients with newly diagnosed Graves' disease. The study was registered as a clinical trial and conducted in China. Patients with persistent Graves' disease were compared with patients with newly diagnosed Graves' disease using TCR sequencing and RNA sequencing of peripheral blood. Persistent Graves' disease patients in the clinical cohort had taken antithyroid drugs for roughly ten years on average.

Taken from cysteine to phenylalanine, the CDR3 has 16 residues. The kept DNA is CDR3 alone, 48 bases in frame from the first base. Germline trimming amounts to 5 bases on V and 7 bases on J, with 8 as the count of junction bases outside the gene matches. CDR1 and CDR2, per the germline V gene (reference sequence), are SEHNR and FQNEAQ. The time point label, read with the paper, signifies: persistent/refractory GD, antithyroid drugs over 5 years with positive TRAb. For both TCR sequencing and RNA sequencing, RNA was extracted from PBMCs using TRIzol. Graves' disease was diagnosed according to American Thyroid Association guidelines. Patients for the study were recruited at an endocrinology department in Xi'an, China. Each patient gave 9 to 10 milliliters of peripheral blood, collected in an EDTA anticoagulant tube. Ficoll Paque Plus density gradient separation was used to isolate PBMCs, and no further T cell sorting was done. RNA quality was checked with an Agilent 2100 Bioanalyzer and agarose gel, and concentration with a NanoDrop 2000.

In the case of this clonotype: Its antigen specificity is not known. No base-level quality is on record; no much larger clone is a single base apart.

Broader findings and caveats from the paper: As a limitation, the authors acknowledged that the small sample size may reduce accuracy. Patients with persistent disease shared more public clonotypes (around 3,000) than newly diagnosed patients did (roughly 970). Lower TCR Shannon entropy and fewer highly expanded clones were observed in persistent Graves' disease patients than in newly diagnosed patients, which suggested clonal expansion. Preferential use of TRBV28, TRBJ1-2 and TRBJ2-5 was observed in persistent disease, whereas TRBV20-1 and TRBJ2-1 were favored in newly diagnosed disease. Sequencing and analysis were restricted to the TCR beta chain. The study examined only peripheral blood because the primary lesion, thyroid tissue, could not be accessed.

Libraries were constructed by multiplex PCR. TCRdb names Illumina HiSeq 4000 as the instrument used. TCR beta libraries were built with iRepertoire HTBI primers and Arm-PCR amplification of CDR3 regions. Before sequencing, the PCR products went through gel purification. As for how the authors treated the data: Gene usage analysis of CDR3 amino acid clonotypes used the 50 to 70 TRBV and more than 13 TRBJ segments found across samples. COPE and FqMerger were used to merge the filtered high-quality paired reads into contigs. BLAST was used to align contigs to the IMGT TRBV, TRBD and TRBJ reference genes, and CDR3 was defined following IMGT. Any clonotype with a frequency above 0.1% was counted as a highly expanded clone. Repertoire diversity was measured by Shannon entropy, and V-J evenness by the Gini coefficient. Clonotypes shared by more than one individual were considered public. TCRdb reanalyzed the raw reads on its own, using fastp at Q25 for trimming and MiXCR for clone calling, and kept in-frame beta chains. Each entry merges the rows of one CDR3 protein and shows their most common DNA and genes. The authors' filters were not applied to this entry. A total of approximately 400,000 distinct CDR3 sequences appear in this sample, around 22% of them only once. About a quarter of the sample is taken by the ten largest.

The chain uses TRBV7-9 and TRBJ2-2, with 12 bases in between that match TRBD2. Sequenced here: peripheral blood mononuclear cells (PBMCs), sampled when the disease was refractory, from a patient treated with antithyroid drugs. The receptor was derived from a female donor with Graves disease. The CDR3 has the sequence CASSVLAGGPGGELFF. The DNA sequence is TGTGCCAGCAGCGTCCTAGCGGGAGGGCCCGGCGGGGAGCTGTTTTTT.